This T cell receptor (beta chain) emerged from a study of human T cells and chemical hapten exposure. Study-level findings and limits: Expanded TCR sets contained significantly more large CDR3 similarity clusters than controls. A positive correlation with patch test score was shown by PT1 expanded TCR counts.

The time point here: pre-sensitization, week 0. Treatment noted: therapeutic diphenylcyclopropenone sensitization with weekly scalp DPC. During construction of the library, unique molecular identifiers were attached to individual cDNA molecules for quantitative, reproducible TCR counting. Authors' methods: Counts of TCRs in each sample centred on a median of about 99,000 and extended from around 25,000 to 690,000. One entry per CDR3 protein, called by TCRdb with MiXCR from the RACE reads. TCRdb, rather than the study authors, made the V and J calls. This sample has about 68,000 distinct CDR3 sequences, with about 10% found just once. This clonotype occurred many times. Its antigen is unidentified. At one of its ends the junction is not consistent with the germline gene, which may arise from a read error. Germline values: CDR1 SSHAT, CDR2 FNYEAQ (reference sequence). This CDR3 comprises 13 residues.

The source was whole blood, collected in connection with sensitization to the hapten diphenylcyclopropenone (DPC). The sequence derives from a woman in her 50s with alopecia areata. Some clones in this sample may be carry-over from other donors' samples. This chain links TRBV7-7 with TRBJ2-5; no clear D. In nucleotides, the CDR3 is TGTGCTAGCAGCTTGGCGGACGGAGAGACCCAGTACTTC. Translating it yields CASSLADGETQYF.